This TCR beta chain was identified in a study of blood T cell repertoires in COVID-19. Study overall: Italy, Spain and the United States were the sources of the convalescent and acute COVID-19 samples. Sources were T cells, B-cell-depleted T cells, or PBMCs; the material itself was cDNA or gDNA.

In the original workflow: Amplification with reference gene primers provided the estimates of nucleated cell counts. Only in-frame clones appear in the TCRdb table, and some are missing; sequencing was by immunoSEQ multiplex PCR. V and J calls and clone size follow that table, whereas D and trimming were derived from the DNA. The data show about 240,000 clones, around 81% seen once. Germline CDR1 and CDR2: ENHRY and SYGVKD. This CDR3 is built from 14 residues. Trimming at V came to 6 bases and at J to 4 bases, leaving 7 bases not matched to a gene. What was sequenced was peripheral blood. The receptor was derived from a man aged 25 to 40 who had recovered from COVID-19. The chain has TRBV10-3 and TRBJ1-2, with TRBD1 matching over 8 bases. The CDR3 sequence: CAIRDGQGIYGYTF. The CDR3 DNA is TGTGCCATCAGAGATGGACAGGGAATCTATGGCTACACCTTC.